This TCR beta chain was obtained from a study of T cells in Graves' hyperthyroidism and ophthalmopathy. When ophthalmopathy did not progress within 18 months, Graves' hyperthyroidism was considered stable. The study enrolled patients aged 18 to 65 with newly diagnosed hyperthyroidism of under 2 months' duration. PBMCs came from more than 9 ml fresh peripheral blood. As concerns this clonotype: At one boundary the junction diverges from the germline segment, which might be a read error.

What was amplified from RNA transcripts were TCR beta CDR3 regions. TCR CDR3 regions were first amplified by RT-PCR with HTBI primers. Via MiXCR, TCRdb re-called the multiplex PCR reads, giving one row per CDR3 protein. Here the sample spans approximately 530,000 distinct CDR3 sequences, 16% being singletons. This CDR3 is 16 amino acids long. Germline CDR1 and CDR2: SGHVS and FQNEAQ. J is TRBJ1-3 and V is TRBV7-8; perhaps TRBD1 as D (6 bases). The specimen was blood. This TCR was sampled from a woman aged 18-30 years with Graves' hyperthyroidism. The CDR3 region has the DNA TGTGCCAGCAGCAAATATGGGACACCTGTGGGAAACACCACATATTTT. This gives the protein CASSKYGTPVGNTTYF.